This T cell receptor (beta chain) was sequenced in a study of cytomegalovirus exposure and HLA in healthy donors. Study-level findings and limits: Owing to their indistinguishability, certain V segments, notably TRBV6-2 and TRBV6-3, were excluded. Analyses of presence/absence relied on an assumption of roughly uniform sequencing depth across donors.

The study ran its PCR with 60 Vbeta and 13 Jbeta primers. Methods used by the authors: In a later analysis, the count reached 75 million to 90 million unique TCR beta chains, with about 11 million shared. Libraries were prepared by immunoSEQ multiplex PCR; TCRdb keeps only in-frame clonotypes and omits some of them. V and J calls plus clone size are reproduced from that table; the DNA served to infer D and trimming. The profile shows 95,000 to 150,000 clones, 66% of them singletons. Comments on this clone: Its antigen is currently unknown.

The CDR3 totals 15 residues. The germline CDR1 and CDR2 sequences are SGHRS and YFSETQ. The ends were cut back, 5 bases at V and 4 bases at J, with 17 bases in the middle. Sequencing used PBMCs. The V and J genes are TRBV5-1 and TRBJ2-3, with a weak D call TRBD2 (5 bases). The sequence was obtained from a man aged 18-30 years in good health and CMV-seronegative. This CDR3 is CASRVAGIGADTQYF. CDR3 bases: TGCGCCAGCAGAGTCGCGGGCATAGGCGCAGATACGCAGTATTTT. The variable domain in full, completed from reference TRBV5-1 and TRBJ2-3, reads KAGVTQTPRYLIKTRGQQVTLSCSPISGHRSVSWYQQTPGQGLQFLFEYFSETQRNKGNFPGRFSGRQFSNSRSEMNVSTLELGDSALYLCASRVAGIGADTQYFGPGTRLTVL.